A selection of T cell receptor beta chains follows, all from one sample in a study of blood T cell repertoires in COVID-19. TCRdb's copy holds only in-frame clones and misses some; the assay was immunoSEQ multiplex PCR. The sample shows 200,000 or so clones, about 88% of them seen only once. What was sequenced was peripheral blood. The receptor source for this set is a man in his 70s with active or convalescent COVID-19. The CDR3 runs from the conserved cysteine through the conserved F or W. D genes are given only for firm matches. Clone size is not always given. Where it is, it says once, few, many or a class for expanded clones.

V	length	size	D	J	DNA	CDR3
TRBV10-2	15	NA	NA	TRBJ1-6	TGCGCCAGCAGTGAGTCGGCGCGGGGTGGTTCACCCCTCCACTTT	CASSESARGGSPLHF
TRBV6-5	13	few	NA	TRBJ1-3	TGTGCCAGCAGCTCAGGGTTTGGAAACACCATATATTTT	CASSSGFGNTIYF
TRBV14	16	NA	NA	TRBJ2-3	TGTGCCAGCAGCCAGTTTTCGGGTCCCCGCACAGATACGCAGTATTTT	CASSQFSGPRTDTQYF
TRBV2	15	NA	TRBD2	TRBJ2-3	TGTGCCAGCAGCTCTCGGACTAGCGGCACAGATACGCAGTATTTT	CASSSRTSGTDTQYF
TRBV19	14	NA	NA	TRBJ1-2	TGTGCCAGTAGTATCCAAGAGGGTCCTTATGGCTACACCTTC	CASSIQEGPYGYTF
TRBV28	15	NA	TRBD1	TRBJ2-5	TGTGCCAGCAGTCGAAACCAGGACAGGGGAGAGACCCAGTACTTC	CASSRNQDRGETQYF
TRBV6-5	15	NA	TRBD2	TRBJ2-7	TGTGCCAGCAGCGCCCGGAGCGGGGGGGCCTACGAGCAGTACTTC	CASSARSGGAYEQYF
TRBV9	14	NA	NA	TRBJ1-6	TGTGCCAGCAGCGTAACCCCCGGCGGGTCACCCCTCCACTTT	CASSVTPGGSPLHF
TRBV15	17	once	TRBD2	TRBJ2-3	TGTGCCACCAGCAATCCAACTAGCGGGAGGGCCAAGGATACGCAGTATTTT	CATSNPTSGRAKDTQYF
TRBV28	16	NA	TRBD2	TRBJ2-7	TGTGCCAGCAGTCCCTTATTCGGGAGGCGGTCCTACGAGCAGTACTTC	CASSPLFGRRSYEQYF
TRBV14	21	NA	TRBD2	TRBJ2-3	TGTGCCAGCAGCCCTACCCCCATGGGTAGGGAAGGTAGCGGGAGCACAGATACGCAGTATTTT	CASSPTPMGREGSGSTDTQYF
TRBV10-3	11	NA	NA	TRBJ2-7	TGTGCCATCAGTGCGTCCTACGAGCAGTACTTC	CAISASYEQYF
TRBV30	12	NA	TRBD1	TRBJ2-7	TGTGTACTAGGGACAGGACCCTACGAGCAGTACTTC	CVLGTGPYEQYF
TRBV18	14	once	TRBD2	TRBJ2-7	TGTGCCAGCTCACCAAGAGCGGGGCCGGGCGAGCAGTACTTC	CASSPRAGPGEQYF
TRBV10-1	14	NA	TRBD1	TRBJ1-1	TGCGCCAGCAGTGAGGGGACAGGGAACACTGAAGCTTTCTTT	CASSEGTGNTEAFF
TRBV29-1	12	NA	NA	TRBJ2-3	TGCAGCGTTGACAGGGGAGCAGATACGCAGTATTTT	CSVDRGADTQYF
TRBV11-2	18	NA	TRBD1	TRBJ1-2	TGTGCCAGCAGCTACCGGCCCCGAGGGGGCGGGGGGGCATTTGGCTACACCTTC	CASSYRPRGGGGAFGYTF
TRBV4-3	15	NA	NA	TRBJ2-1	TGCGCCAGCAGCCAAGGGGGGGGCCCCTACAATGAGCAGTTCTTC	CASSQGGGPYNEQFF
TRBV5-1	17	NA	TRBD1	TRBJ1-2	TGCGCCAGCAGCTTGGCCCCTAGGGGACAGGGGGCTTTTGGCTACACCTTC	CASSLAPRGQGAFGYTF
TRBV29-1	13	NA	TRBD1	TRBJ1-1	TGCAGCGCTGAGACAGGGGGCGGGACTGAAGCTTTCTTT	CSAETGGGTEAFF
TRBV19	14	NA	TRBD1	TRBJ1-5	TGTGCCAGTAAAAACAGGGGGAACAATCAGCCCCAGCATTTT	CASKNRGNNQPQHF
TRBV7-2	15	NA	NA	TRBJ1-4	TGTGCCAGCAGCTTAGGTACAGGCTTTAATGAAAAACTGTTTTTT	CASSLGTGFNEKLFF
TRBV19	15	NA	NA	TRBJ2-6	TGTGCCAGTAGTATAACGGGGGCTGGGGCCAACGTCCTGACTTTC	CASSITGAGANVLTF
TRBV7-2	15	NA	NA	TRBJ1-5	TGTGCCAGCAGCTTATTCTGGCAGGCCAATCAGCCCCAGCATTTT	CASSLFWQANQPQHF
TRBV7-6	16	NA	NA	TRBJ2-7	TGTGCCAGCAGCATAGACGCGGGGCCCAGCTCCTACGAGCAGTACTTC	CASSIDAGPSSYEQYF
TRBV28	14	NA	NA	TRBJ2-7	TGTGCCAGCGGAACCCTAGGGAGAACCTACGAGCAGTACTTC	CASGTLGRTYEQYF
TRBV7-2	14	NA	TRBD2	TRBJ2-2	TGTGCCAGCAGGCGGGAGGCATACACCGGGGAGCTGTTTTTT	CASRREAYTGELFF
TRBV3-1/TRBV3-2	13	once	NA	TRBJ1-2	TGTGCCAGCCGCCCTGGGGGAGGCTATGGCTACACCTTC	CASRPGGGYGYTF
TRBV21-1	14	NA	NA	TRBJ2-7	TGTGCCAGCAGACCCCGGGACAGATGCTACGAGCAGTACTTC	CASRPRDRCYEQYF
TRBV7-2	15	NA	TRBD1	TRBJ1-2	TGTGCCAGCAGCTTAGGCTTCAGACAGGGGGATGGCTACACCTTC	CASSLGFRQGDGYTF
TRBV7-8	15	few	NA	TRBJ2-3	TGTGCCAGCAGCTTAGCGCGAATTAGCACAGATACGCAGTATTTT	CASSLARISTDTQYF
TRBV5-5	20	NA	TRBD2	TRBJ2-1	TGTGCCAGCAGCTTGCAATTCGGGCTTGGACTAGCGGGAGGGGGTGATGAGCAGTTCTTC	CASSLQFGLGLAGGGDEQFF
TRBV9	13	NA	NA	TRBJ1-6	TGTGCCAGCAGCGCGGACAGATGGGCACCCCTCCACTTT	CASSADRWAPLHF
TRBV23-1	14	NA	NA	TRBJ1-1	TGCGCCAGCAGTCAATCCGAGGTGAACACTGAAGCTTTCTTT	CASSQSEVNTEAFF
TRBV18	14	NA	TRBD1	TRBJ2-7	TGTGCCAGCTCATCTGGACAGGGGGCGCGGGAGCAGTACTTC	CASSSGQGAREQYF
TRBV30	16	NA	TRBD1	TRBJ1-6	TGTGCCTGGACTAGAACTGAACAGGGGATGTATTCACCCCTCCACTTT	CAWTRTEQGMYSPLHF
TRBV5-6	11	NA	NA	TRBJ1-2	TGTGCCAGCAGCTTGTCGGGAGGCTACACCTTC	CASSLSGGYTF
TRBV3-1/TRBV3-2	17	few	TRBD1	TRBJ1-6	TGTGCCAGCAGCCAAGACCCAGGACAGGGGTCAAATTCACCCCTCCACTTT	CASSQDPGQGSNSPLHF
TRBV4-1	13	NA	NA	TRBJ2-3	TGCGCCAGCAGCTGGCCTGGCACAGATACGCAGTATTTT	CASSWPGTDTQYF
TRBV3-1/TRBV3-2	12	few	NA	TRBJ1-2	TGTGCCATCAAGACAGGATTTTATGGCTACACCTTC	CAIKTGFYGYTF
TRBV4-3	15	NA	NA	TRBJ2-3	TGCGCCAGCAGCCTCGATTCCGGGACAACAGATACGCAGTATTTT	CASSLDSGTTDTQYF
TRBV18	16	NA	NA	TRBJ2-2	TGTGCCAGCTCACCACGTCGGGGTCTTAACACCGGGGAGCTGTTTTTT	CASSPRRGLNTGELFF
TRBV27	14	NA	NA	TRBJ2-2	TGTGCCAGCCTCTCCGGGACGAACACCGGGGAGCTGTTTTTT	CASLSGTNTGELFF
TRBV7-2	14	NA	TRBD2	TRBJ2-7	TGTGCCAGCAGTCCGACTAGCGGGATGCGCGAGCAGTACTTC	CASSPTSGMREQYF
TRBV27	14	NA	NA	TRBJ1-6	TGTGCCAGCAGTTTTGGGGGCCCCAATTCACCCCTCCACTTT	CASSFGGPNSPLHF
TRBV18	15	NA	NA	TRBJ2-3	TGTGCCAGCTCACGGGGGGGCCTAAGGACAGATACGCAGTATTTT	CASSRGGLRTDTQYF
TRBV4-1	15	once	TRBD1	TRBJ1-5	TGCGCCAGCAGCCAAGACCAGGGGGACGGACGGCCCCAGCATTTT	CASSQDQGDGRPQHF
TRBV10-2	14	NA	NA	TRBJ1-1	TGCGCCAGCAGTGATCGGGAAGGAAACACTGAAGCTTTCTTT	CASSDREGNTEAFF
TRBV7-9	13	NA	TRBD2	TRBJ2-1	TGTGCCAGCAGGGGAGGGCCGGGCAATGAGCAGTTCTTC	CASRGGPGNEQFF
TRBV7-2	16	NA	NA	TRBJ2-5	TGTGCCAGCAGCTTAGAGGGCAGGGCGTCGTTCGAGACCCAGTACTTC	CASSLEGRASFETQYF
TRBV28	14	NA	TRBD1	TRBJ1-4	TGTGCCAGCCTCTCAGGGGGCTTGGATGAAAAACTGTTTTTT	CASLSGGLDEKLFF